The sample holds a few counts of the clone carrying this TCR beta chain. The data derive from a study of T cells in Graves' hyperthyroidism and ophthalmopathy. The source material, RNA transcripts, was used to amplify TCR beta CDR3 regions. Carried out on the TCR CDR3, a first-round RT-PCR used the HTBI primer set. TCRdb redid the calling of the multiplex PCR reads with MiXCR, one entry per CDR3 protein. The sample holds 380,000 or so distinct CDR3 sequences; about 14% are singletons and the top ten take about a fifth. The V end was cut by 3 bases, the J end by 1 base, with 3 bases between. This CDR3 comprises 12 residues. CDR1 SNHLY and CDR2 FYNNEI come from the germline V gene.

The TCR sequence derives from a man aged 30 to 45 with Graves' hyperthyroidism that later progressed to Graves' ophthalmopathy. This chain joins TRBV2 and TRBJ1-1, with D unresolved. The sample consisted of blood. The CDR3 DNA reads TGTGCCAGCAGTGAGCCGAACACTGAAGCTTTCTTT. It is translated as CASSEPNTEAFF.